A selection of T cell receptor beta chains follows, all from one sample in a study of T-cell memory formation after mild COVID-19. TCRdb called the 5' RACE reads again in MiXCR, with one record for every CDR3 protein. The table shows a few hundred thousand distinct CDR3 sequences, with approximately 15% occurring only once. What was sequenced was PBMCs or a T cell subset sorted from them (not recorded which). The receptors come from a man aged 18 to 30 who had mild COVID-19 (a few samples of this study predate the infection). Cell type and time point are not known. The CDR3 runs from the conserved cysteine through the conserved F or W. D genes are given only for firm matches. The size of a clone is reported for some rows only, either as once, few or many, or as a class for expanded clones.

J gene | clone size | D gene | V gene | CDR3 DNA | CDR3 protein
TRBJ2-2 | NA | TRBD2 | TRBV12-3/TRBV12-4 | TGTGCCAGCAGCCTCGCTAGCGGGGGGGCCGGCGGGGAGCTGTTTTTT | CASSLASGGAGGELFF
TRBJ2-3 | few | TRBD2 | TRBV7-3 | TGTGCCAGCAGCGAAGATGGACTAGCGGGCACAGATACGCAGTATTTT | CASSEDGLAGTDTQYF
TRBJ2-3 | few | NA | TRBV12-3/TRBV12-4 | TGTGCCAGCAGGATATTAAGGATCCCTACGCAGTATTTT | CASRILRIPTQYF
TRBJ2-4 | NA | NA | TRBV20-1 | TGCAGTGCTCCAGAGTCCCTATGGAACATTCAGTACTTC | CSAPESLWNIQYF
TRBJ2-3 | many | TRBD2 | TRBV5-1 | TGCGCCAGCAGCGGACAAGCGGGGGGGCCAATAGATACGCAGTATTTT | CASSGQAGGPIDTQYF
TRBJ2-3 | NA | NA | TRBV12-3/TRBV12-4 | TGTGCCAGCAGTTTCAGTTGGGAGATGGGCACAGATACGCAGTATTTT | CASSFSWEMGTDTQYF
TRBJ2-1 | NA | NA | TRBV4-3 | TGCGCCAGCAGCCAAACTAGCCGATACAATGAGCAGTTCTTC | CASSQTSRYNEQFF
TRBJ1-4 | NA | NA | TRBV7-2 | TGTGCCAGCAGCCGGACGCCGCTCGCGACTAATGAAAAACTGTTTTTT | CASSRTPLATNEKLFF
TRBJ1-1 | few | NA | TRBV12-3/TRBV12-4 | TGTGCCAGCACCCTCATCAACACTGAAGCTTTCTTT | CASTLINTEAFF
TRBJ2-5 | NA | NA | TRBV2 | TGTGCCAGCACCATAGGGAGGACCCAGTACTTC | CASTIGRTQYF
TRBJ2-7 | few | NA | TRBV3-1 | TGTGCCAGCAGTCGGACGCGGGATCCCTCCTACGAGCAGTACTTC | CASSRTRDPSYEQYF
TRBJ2-3 | few | NA | TRBV3-1 | TGTGCCAGCAGCCCCCGTGCCGGGGTCGCAGATACGCAGTATTTT | CASSPRAGVADTQYF
TRBJ2-7 | NA | TRBD1 | TRBV5-1 | TGCGCCAGCAGCGGAGCGGGACAGGGATACGAGCAGTACTTC | CASSGAGQGYEQYF
TRBJ2-3 | NA | TRBD1 | TRBV29-1 | TGCAGCGTTGGAACTCAAGGGGGCAGGGGAGATACGCAGTATTTT | CSVGTQGGRGDTQYF
TRBJ2-5 | NA | TRBD2 | TRBV5-6 | TGTGCCAGCAGCTTGCGACTAGCGAGTTTGCGGGAGACCCAGTACTTC | CASSLRLASLRETQYF
TRBJ1-2 | NA | TRBD1 | TRBV7-9 | TGTGCCAGCAGCTTTCCGGACAGGGCCGGCTACACCTTC | CASSFPDRAGYTF
TRBJ2-2 | NA | TRBD1 | TRBV12-3/TRBV12-4 | TGTGCCAGCCTTCAGGGGGCGAACACCGGGGAGCTGTTTTTT | CASLQGANTGELFF
TRBJ2-5 | NA | NA | TRBV7-2 | TGTGCCAGCAGCTCCCAGGGAAAGCCTTTGGAGACCCAGTACTTC | CASSSQGKPLETQYF
TRBJ1-2 | NA | TRBD1 | TRBV5-5 | TGTGCCAGCAGCACGGGGACAGGGGATGGCTACACCTTC | CASSTGTGDGYTF
TRBJ2-3 | few | NA | TRBV24-1 | TGTGCCACCAGTGATACGTCAGCCACAGATACGCAGTATTTT | CATSDTSATDTQYF
TRBJ1-1 | NA | NA | TRBV2 | TGTGCCAGCAGTGGGGTCCAGAACACTGAAGCTTTCTTT | CASSGVQNTEAFF
TRBJ2-1 | few | NA | TRBV5-1 | TGCGCCAGCAGCTTGATTGAGCGGAGCTCCTACAATGAGCAGTTCTTC | CASSLIERSSYNEQFF
TRBJ2-1 | once | NA | TRBV11-2 | TGTGCCAGCAGCTTAGAATACCATTCTAGACACAATGAGCAGTTCTTC | CASSLEYHSRHNEQFF
TRBJ2-2 | few | NA | TRBV7-2 | TGTGCCAGCAGCTTCGCGAGTCCCCCGAACACCGGGGAGCTGTTTTTT | CASSFASPPNTGELFF
TRBJ2-5 | many | TRBD2 | TRBV20-1 | TGCAGTGCCAGAGAGCGGGGAGTAAACCAAGAGACCCAGTACTTC | CSARERGVNQETQYF
TRBJ1-4 | few | NA | TRBV7-9 | TGTGCCAGCAGCTTAGTCTCCGGGCCAAATGAAAAACTGTTTTTT | CASSLVSGPNEKLFF
TRBJ2-1 | few | TRBD2 | TRBV7-6 | TGTGCCAGCAGCCCGGGACTAGCGGTAAATGAGCAGTTCTTC | CASSPGLAVNEQFF
TRBJ2-1 | NA | NA | TRBV7-6 | TGTGCCAGCAGCTTTTCCGAGAAGCAGTTCTTC | CASSFSEKQFF
TRBJ2-5 | few | NA | TRBV9 | TGTGCCAGCAGCCCAGACTGGCAAGAGACCCAGTACTTC | CASSPDWQETQYF
TRBJ2-2 | NA | NA | TRBV19 | TGTGCCAGTACCAAGAGGTATGGTGGCACCGGGGAGCTGTTTTTT | CASTKRYGGTGELFF
TRBJ2-1 | many | TRBD2 | TRBV5-1 | TGCGCCAGCAGCAGGCGGGGGGGCACCGAGCAGTTCTTC | CASSRRGGTEQFF
TRBJ1-1 | NA | NA | TRBV5-1 | TGCGCCAGCAGTGGTCCGAATGGGAGGTTCGGTGAAGCTTTCTTT | CASSGPNGRFGEAFF
TRBJ2-3 | NA | NA | TRBV13 | TGTGCCAGCAGCTTAGCTGCGGGGACGTGGTGGGATACGCAGTATTTT | CASSLAAGTWWDTQYF
TRBJ2-3 | NA | NA | TRBV7-3 | TGTGCCAGCAGCTTAGGGCCCACCAATTCCGATACGCAGTATTTT | CASSLGPTNSDTQYF
TRBJ2-2 | few | TRBD2 | TRBV4-2 | TGTGCCAGCAGCCCCTATGGACTAGCGGGGGGGCGGGTCACCGGGGAGCTGTTTTTT | CASSPYGLAGGRVTGELFF
TRBJ2-3 | NA | NA | TRBV6-5 | TGTGCCAGCAGTTACGATGGGGCCCTAGGGGGGGCCGGAGATACGCAGTATTTT | CASSYDGALGGAGDTQYF
TRBJ2-7 | NA | NA | TRBV29-1 | TGCAGCGTGCGGGGCCCAACCTACGAGCAGTACTTC | CSVRGPTYEQYF
TRBJ1-2 | NA | NA | TRBV20-1 | TGCAGTGCTAGATCTAGGGGTGGGGGAAGGAACTATGGCTACACCTTC | CSARSRGGGRNYGYTF
TRBJ2-5 | few | TRBD1 | TRBV5-1 | TGCGCCAGCAGCCCGTGGGGGACAGGAGAGACCCAGTACTTC | CASSPWGTGETQYF
TRBJ2-7 | few | NA | TRBV6-6 | TGTGCCAGCAGTCGAGACCTAGACCCGGTCTACGAGCAGTACTTC | CASSRDLDPVYEQYF
TRBJ2-5 | NA | NA | TRBV5-6 | TGTGCCAGCAGCAGTCTCCAGGGAGGAGAGACCCAGTACTTC | CASSSLQGGETQYF
TRBJ2-6 | few | NA | TRBV6-4 | TGTGCCAGCAGTGAGGGAGATAGGGCCAACGTCCTGACTTTC | CASSEGDRANVLTF